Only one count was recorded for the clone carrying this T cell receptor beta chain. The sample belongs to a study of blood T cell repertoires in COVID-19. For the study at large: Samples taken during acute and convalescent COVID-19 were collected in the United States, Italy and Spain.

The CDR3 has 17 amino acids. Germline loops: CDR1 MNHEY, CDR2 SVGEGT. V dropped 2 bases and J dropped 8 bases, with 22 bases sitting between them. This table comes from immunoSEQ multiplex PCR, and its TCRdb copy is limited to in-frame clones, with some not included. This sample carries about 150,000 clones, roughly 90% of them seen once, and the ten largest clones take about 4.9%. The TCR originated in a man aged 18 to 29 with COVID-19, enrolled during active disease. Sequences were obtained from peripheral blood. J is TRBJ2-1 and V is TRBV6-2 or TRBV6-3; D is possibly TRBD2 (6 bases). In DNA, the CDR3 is TGTGCCAGCAGTTACCGGGGTGTTGCGGGATTTGGCGATGAGCAGTTCTTC. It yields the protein CASSYRGVAGFGDEQFF.